This TCR beta chain stems from a study of CD8+CD57+ T cells in acquired aplastic anemia. Study overall: DNA from sorted CD4+ and CD8+ cells averaged roughly 3.4 ug.

Trimming pared 6 bases from V and 8 bases from J, leaving 16 bases between. Germline CDR1 and CDR2: SNHLY and FYNNEI. There are 13 residues in the CDR3. Patients picked for sequencing had shown CD8+CD57+ cell expansion detected by flow cytometry. The patients, all of them, had severe acquired aplastic anemia. A single count supports this clonotype. Genomic DNA, the template, was used for profiling of the TCR beta VDJ and CDR3. TCRdb itself ran the reads through MiXCR, one entry per CDR3 protein. This table holds about 120,000 distinct CDR3 sequences, approximately 50% found once. This chain joins TRBV2 and TRBJ1-2; D might be TRBD1 (5 bases). The TCR comes from a human donor with aplastic anemia. Input material: sorted CD4+, CD8+, or CD8+CD57+ T cells (not recorded which) from PBMCs. Written as DNA, the CDR3 is TGTGCCAGCAGGCTACAGGATGCCGGGGGCTACACCTTC. As protein: CASRLQDAGGYTF.